This T cell receptor beta chain was found in a study of blood T cell repertoires in COVID-19. The germline V gene encodes CDR1 LNHNV and CDR2 YYDKDF (reference sequence). There are 14 residues in the CDR3. V was pared by 0 bases and J by 10 bases, with 13 bases between. The repertoire was sequenced with immunoSEQ multiplex PCR; TCRdb's copy has only in-frame clones and lacks some. The sample includes roughly 300,000 clones, 70% to 90% of them seen just once. This sequence was found in a woman aged 45-65 years who had recovered from COVID-19. Sample: peripheral blood. This chain connects TRBV15 to TRBJ2-1; weak D call: TRBD2 (5 bases). The CDR3 DNA reads as TGTGCCACCAGCAGAGAAGTTTGGACTTACGAGCAGTTCTTC. As protein: CATSREVWTYEQFF.